What follows is one T cell receptor beta chain and its context. This entry is derived from a study of OX40 agonist ivuxolimab in advanced cancers. Trimming left V 5 bases short and J 7 bases short, with 9 bases between. Germline lookup yields CDR1 SGHAT and CDR2 FQNNGV. The CDR3 has 12 amino acids. Sequencing used immunoSEQ multiplex PCR; TCRdb keeps in-frame clones, though not all of them. The data contain roughly 58,000 clones, roughly 80% of them seen just once; the ten biggest clones take up approximately 2.5%. This TCR was sampled from an adult with an advanced solid tumor such as melanoma, head and neck, liver or kidney cancer. V gene TRBV11-2 combines with J gene TRBJ2-1; TRBD1 is a possible D gene (6 bases). The material sequenced was CD4+ or CD8+ T cells sorted from blood, taken in a trial of the OX40 agonist ivuxolimab. CDR3 DNA: TGTGCCAGCAGCACCAGGGGTAATGAGCAGTTCTTC. Residues: CASSTRGNEQFF.